This entry describes one T cell receptor beta chain. Antigen: not known. Primers used in a second PCR of roughly 6 to 11 cycles were a sample-barcoded 5' primer and a J-beta primer mix. A template-switch adaptor with 12 random nucleotides tagged each cDNA molecule. TCRdb used MiXCR to reprocess the 5' RACE reads, holding one entry per CDR3 protein. The repertoire holds 550,000 to 800,000 distinct CDR3 sequences, with less than 40% as singletons. The CDR3 contains 13 residues. Trimming pared 4 bases from V and 13 bases from J, leaving 17 bases between. The V gene's germline CDR1 is MNHEY and CDR2 SVGAGI. This sample was taken from a study of blood T cells in healthy people across ages. Broader study findings: Age brought a roughly linear fall in TCR beta diversity measured per million T cells.

The TCR originated in a woman at least 80 years old in good health. The chain links TRBV6-5 to TRBJ2-1, with D perhaps TRBD2 (6 bases). The material sequenced was blood. The CDR3 sequence: CASSFSGQETQFF. The CDR3, as DNA: TGTGCCAGCAGTTTTAGCGGACAAGAGACCCAGTTCTTC.